This T cell receptor (beta chain) originates from a study of blood T cells in healthy people across ages. This clonotype appeared a few times. A second about 7 to 12 cycle PCR used barcoded and J-beta primers. Through a template-switch adaptor with 12 random nucleotides, each cDNA molecule received a tag. TCRdb reanalysed the 5' RACE reads using MiXCR and keeps one entry per CDR3 protein. Among about 900,000 distinct CDR3 sequences, under 50% were seen once, and the ten largest hold roughly 13%. The CDR3 is 13 amino acids. The V and J ends lost 6 bases and 2 bases respectively, with 14 bases between them. The V gene's germline CDR1 is DFQATT and CDR2 SNEGSKA (reference sequence).

The sequenced sample was blood. The source of this sequence is a man aged 25 to 40 in good health. The chain employs TRBV20-1 and TRBJ2-7; D possibly corresponds to TRBD1 (6 bases). The DNA of the CDR3 is TGCAGTGCCGGGACACCGACCACCTACGAGCAGTACTTC. Its translation is CSAGTPTTYEQYF.